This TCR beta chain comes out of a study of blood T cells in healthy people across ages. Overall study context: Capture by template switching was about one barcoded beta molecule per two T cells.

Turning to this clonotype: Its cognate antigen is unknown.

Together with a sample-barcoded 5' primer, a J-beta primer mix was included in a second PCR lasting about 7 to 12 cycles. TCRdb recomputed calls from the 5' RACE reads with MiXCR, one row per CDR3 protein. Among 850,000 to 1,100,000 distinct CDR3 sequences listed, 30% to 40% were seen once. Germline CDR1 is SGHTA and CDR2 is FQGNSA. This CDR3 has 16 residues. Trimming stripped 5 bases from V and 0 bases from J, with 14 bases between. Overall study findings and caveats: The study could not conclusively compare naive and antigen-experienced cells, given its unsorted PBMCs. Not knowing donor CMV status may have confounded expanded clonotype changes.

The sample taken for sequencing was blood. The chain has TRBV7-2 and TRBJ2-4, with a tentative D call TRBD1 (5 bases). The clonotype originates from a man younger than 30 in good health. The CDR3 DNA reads TGTGCCAGCAGCACAAGACAGACCCTAGCCAAAAACATTCAGTACTTC. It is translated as CASSTRQTLAKNIQYF.